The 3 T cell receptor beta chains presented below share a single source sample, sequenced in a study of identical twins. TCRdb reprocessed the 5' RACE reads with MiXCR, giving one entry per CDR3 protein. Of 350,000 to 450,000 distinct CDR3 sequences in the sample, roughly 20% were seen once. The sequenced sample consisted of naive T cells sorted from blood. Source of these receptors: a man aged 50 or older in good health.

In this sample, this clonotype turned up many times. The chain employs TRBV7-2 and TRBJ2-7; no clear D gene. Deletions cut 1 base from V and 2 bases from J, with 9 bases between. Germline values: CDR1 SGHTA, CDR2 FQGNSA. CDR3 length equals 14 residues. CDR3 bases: TGTGCCAGCAGCTTAGGTGCCAAAACCTACGAGCAGTACTTC. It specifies CASSLGAKTYEQYF.

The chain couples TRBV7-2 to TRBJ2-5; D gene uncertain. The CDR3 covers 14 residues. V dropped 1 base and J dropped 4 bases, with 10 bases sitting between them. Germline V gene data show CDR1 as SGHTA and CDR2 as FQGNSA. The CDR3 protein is CASSLEGLGETQYF. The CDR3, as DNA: TGTGCCAGCAGCTTAGAAGGCCTCGGAGAGACCCAGTACTTC.

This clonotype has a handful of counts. The DNA for the CDR3 is TGCAGTGCTAGAGGGTATGATAGCAATCAGCCCCAGCATTTT. Its protein product is CSARGYDSNQPQHF. J is TRBJ1-5 and V is TRBV20-1, with D unresolved. The CDR3 sequence is 14 residues long. Trimming removed 1 base at V and 0 bases at J, with 7 bases between. The germline CDR1 and CDR2 sequences are DFQATT and SNEGSKA (reference sequence).